Sequencing of this T cell receptor beta chain was carried out in a study of CD8 T cells in ankylosing spondylitis. The germline CDR1 and CDR2 sequences are MNHEY and SVGEGT. V lost 4 bases and J 5 bases, leaving 9 bases between the germline ends. This CDR3 contains 13 residues. TCRdb redid the calling of the 5' RACE reads with MiXCR, one entry per CDR3 protein. The profile shows about 150,000 distinct CDR3 sequences, around a third of them singletons. This clonotype was picked up many times. Input material: synovial fluid, either unsorted or a sorted T cell fraction (not recorded which). This sequence was found in a male donor with ankylosing spondylitis. The V gene is TRBV6-2 or TRBV6-3, the J gene TRBJ2-1; D not certain. CDR3 sequence reads: CASSSRDNNEQFF. The CDR3 bases are TGTGCCAGCAGTTCCCGAGACAACAATGAGCAGTTCTTC.